This T cell receptor (beta chain) comes out of a study of control samples from healthy donors and cancer patients. Sequencing used immunoSEQ multiplex PCR; TCRdb keeps in-frame clones, though not all of them. Of about 130,000 clones listed, about 93% are singletons. Trimming removed 1 base at V and 3 bases at J, with 9 bases between. The germline CDR1 and CDR2 sequences are SEHNR and FQNEAQ (reference sequence). The CDR3 has 14 amino acids. Sequences were obtained from blood. The chain links TRBV7-9 to TRBJ2-5; D is perhaps TRBD1 (5 bases). This clonotype was sampled from a man aged 18 to 29 in good health. For the CDR3, the DNA is TGTGCCAGCAGCTTAGGGACATCTGAAGAGACCCAGTACTTC. This codes for CASSLGTSEETQYF.